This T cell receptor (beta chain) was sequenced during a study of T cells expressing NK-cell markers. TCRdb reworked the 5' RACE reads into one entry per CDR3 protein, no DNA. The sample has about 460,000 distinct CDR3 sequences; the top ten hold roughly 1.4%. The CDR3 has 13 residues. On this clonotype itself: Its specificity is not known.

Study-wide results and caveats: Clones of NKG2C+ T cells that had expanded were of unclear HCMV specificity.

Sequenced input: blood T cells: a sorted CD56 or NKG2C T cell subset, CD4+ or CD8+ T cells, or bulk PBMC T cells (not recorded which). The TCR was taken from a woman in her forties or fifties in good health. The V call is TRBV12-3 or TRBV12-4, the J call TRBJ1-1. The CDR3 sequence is CASSLSSVTEAFF.